A single TCR beta chain is shown here with its context. Its specificity is not known. Germline loops: CDR1 MNHNS, CDR2 SASEGT. The ends lost 4 bases at V and 8 bases at J; junction bases unmatched: 15. The CDR3 has 17 residues. It was with 60 Vbeta and 13 Jbeta primers that the PCR ran. The method was immunoSEQ multiplex PCR; TCRdb's version includes in-frame clones alone and lacks a portion of them. The table includes around 150,000 clones, 77% detected once. The sample is drawn from a study of cytomegalovirus exposure and HLA in healthy donors. Study-wide results and caveats: Researchers catalogued approximately 170 TCR beta chains as cytomegalovirus-associated. Immune exposure was documented only through CMV serostatus. A later analysis linked a missense DCLRE1C variant to TCR beta V- and J-gene trimming.

This sequence joins TRBV6-1 and TRBJ2-1; 9 bases are shared with TRBD1. The sequenced sample was PBMCs. The receptor's source is a middle-aged woman in good health and CMV-seronegative. CDR3 sequence (DNA): TGTGCCAGCAGTGCAACCCTGGGACAGGGTGTGGGGGATGAGCAGTTCTTC. It specifies CASSATLGQGVGDEQFF.